Listed below are T cell receptor beta chains from one sample, sequenced in a study of blood T cell repertoires in COVID-19. Sequencing was performed with immunoSEQ multiplex PCR; in TCRdb, only in-frame clones are kept and a portion is missing. The repertoire holds 20,000 to 25,000 clones, approximately 80% seen once, with 48% in the top ten. Sequenced sample: peripheral blood. The receptors derive from a man between 65 and 85 years old with acute or convalescent COVID-19. The CDR3 runs from the conserved cysteine through the conserved F or W. A D gene is named only where the DNA matches it firmly. Clone size is shown for a subset of rows, as once, few, many or a class of expanded clone.

j_gene,abundance,d_gene,v_gene,CDR3aa
TRBJ2-3,.,.,TRBV9,CASHRVTDTQYF
TRBJ1-5,.,.,TRBV27,CASSFRGHQPQHF
TRBJ1-1,.,.,TRBV27,CASSIGRNTEAFF
TRBJ2-2,.,TRBD1,TRBV6-2/TRBV6-3,CASSRGQRYTGELFF
TRBJ1-5,.,.,TRBV7-6,CASSLGEVGQPQHF
TRBJ2-2,.,TRBD1,TRBV30,CACPPGTANTGELFF
TRBJ2-3,.,TRBD1,TRBV27,CASSLRGDTQYF
TRBJ1-5,.,.,TRBV3-1/TRBV3-2,CASSQNLNQPQHF
TRBJ2-1,.,TRBD1,TRBV19,CASGTGGYYNEQFF
TRBJ2-7,.,TRBD2,TRBV27,CASSFSAGPYEQYF
TRBJ1-2,.,.,TRBV18,CASSPANQGIGNGYTF
TRBJ1-2,.,TRBD1,TRBV6-1,CASSETTTGLYGYTF
TRBJ2-2,few,TRBD2,TRBV6-5,CASAPGGGELFF
TRBJ1-1,.,.,TRBV24-1,CATSDAGFTEAFF
TRBJ2-3,.,.,TRBV7-9,CASSASTETDTQYF
TRBJ2-6,.,.,TRBV27,CASTGWTGLGANVLTF
TRBJ2-7,.,TRBD2,TRBV3-1/TRBV3-2,CASSGSGRAREQYF
TRBJ1-2,once,.,TRBV28,CAGSSGVTNYGYTF
TRBJ1-2,.,TRBD1,TRBV27,CASSLHSSGTGKNYGYTF
TRBJ2-7,few,.,TRBV11-2,CASSHYRELYEQYF
TRBJ2-1,.,.,TRBV19,CASSIIRSSYNEQFF
TRBJ2-2,.,.,TRBV19,CASSSRSDSANGELFF
TRBJ1-5,.,.,TRBV15,CATSRDLVQDQPQHF
TRBJ2-7,few,TRBD2,TRBV5-6,CASSSTSGTYEQYF
TRBJ2-1,.,TRBD1,TRBV5-1,CASSLETGSRAEQFF
TRBJ1-1,.,.,TRBV6-5,CASSYVRGEAFF
TRBJ1-1,.,.,TRBV5-1,CASSLGGRGGQAFF
TRBJ2-7,once,.,TRBV6-5,CASSGQFYEQYF
TRBJ1-2,.,TRBD1,TRBV6-2/TRBV6-3,CASSAGQGAGIRYGYTF
TRBJ2-7,few,TRBD2,TRBV28,CASRSSGSDEQYF
TRBJ1-4,.,TRBD1,TRBV7-2,CASSLQTGEDEKLFF
TRBJ1-2,.,.,TRBV9,CASSPVIENRIYGYTF
TRBJ1-4,.,.,TRBV28,CASEDGVNEKLFF
TRBJ1-5,.,TRBD1,TRBV6-1,CASSETGQLNQPQHF
TRBJ1-1,.,.,TRBV6-6,CASSSTWDTEAFF
TRBJ1-1,.,.,TRBV7-9,CASSSWTADPRNTEAFF
TRBJ1-6,.,TRBD1,TRBV7-9,CASSLQGQNSPLHF
TRBJ1-1,.,TRBD1,TRBV11-2,CASSFGQGEFEAFF
TRBJ1-2,.,TRBD1,TRBV30,CAWSGYRGKGYTF
TRBJ1-2,.,.,TRBV15,CATSSPGQTYGYTF
TRBJ1-4,once,.,TRBV4-2,CASSQDLRQFNEKLFF
TRBJ2-2,.,TRBD1,TRBV3-1/TRBV3-2,CASSHRDRNTGELFF
TRBJ1-2,.,.,TRBV7-9,CASSLGGEANYGYTF
TRBJ1-4,.,.,TRBV7-2,CASSPFGDSEKLFF
TRBJ1-2,.,.,TRBV25-1,CASSEQGKGYGYTF
TRBJ2-5,.,TRBD1,TRBV5-1,CASSLTGGRLETQYF
TRBJ1-1,.,TRBD1,TRBV3-1/TRBV3-2,CATEKQGARAEAFF
TRBJ1-2,once,.,TRBV5-1,CASSLGLGGYGYTF
TRBJ1-4,.,TRBD1,TRBV6-2/TRBV6-3,CASSYGWGTANEKLFF
TRBJ2-1,once,TRBD2,TRBV10-3,CAISPGLAGSSNEQFF
TRBJ1-1,.,.,TRBV5-4,CASSLARSDTEAFF
TRBJ2-1,few,.,TRBV6-5,CASNTLVNEQFF
TRBJ1-6,.,.,TRBV25-1,CASSERGRVGSPLHF